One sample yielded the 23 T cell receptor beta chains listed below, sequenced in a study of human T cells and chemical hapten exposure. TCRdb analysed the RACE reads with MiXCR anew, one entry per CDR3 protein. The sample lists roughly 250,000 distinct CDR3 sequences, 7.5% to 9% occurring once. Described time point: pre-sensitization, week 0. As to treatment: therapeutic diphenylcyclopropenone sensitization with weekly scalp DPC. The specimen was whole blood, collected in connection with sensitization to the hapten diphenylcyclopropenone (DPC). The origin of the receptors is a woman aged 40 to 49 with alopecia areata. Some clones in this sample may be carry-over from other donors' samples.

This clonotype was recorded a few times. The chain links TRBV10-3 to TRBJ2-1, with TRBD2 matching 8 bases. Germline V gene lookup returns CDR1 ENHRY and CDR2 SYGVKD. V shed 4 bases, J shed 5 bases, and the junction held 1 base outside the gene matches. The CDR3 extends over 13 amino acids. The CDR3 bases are TGTGCCATCAGTGTGCGGGGGGACAATGAGCAGTTCTTC. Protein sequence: CAISVRGDNEQFF.

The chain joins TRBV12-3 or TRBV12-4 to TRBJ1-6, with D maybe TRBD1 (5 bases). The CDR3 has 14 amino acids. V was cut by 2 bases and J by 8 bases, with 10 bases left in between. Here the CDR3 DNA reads TGTGCCAGCAGTTTAATGGGACCCGATTCACCCCTCCACTTT. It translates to CASSLMGPDSPLHF.

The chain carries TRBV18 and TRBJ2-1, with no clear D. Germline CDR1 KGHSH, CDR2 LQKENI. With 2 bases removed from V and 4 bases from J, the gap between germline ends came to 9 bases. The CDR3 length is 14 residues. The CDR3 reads CASSPGVSYNEQFF. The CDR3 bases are TGTGCCAGCTCACCAGGGGTCAGTTACAATGAGCAGTTCTTC.

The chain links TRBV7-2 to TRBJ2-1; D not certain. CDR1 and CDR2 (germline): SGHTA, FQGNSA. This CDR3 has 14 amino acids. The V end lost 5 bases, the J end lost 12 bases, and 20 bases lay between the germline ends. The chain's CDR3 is CASSPSAQTVGQFF. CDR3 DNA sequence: TGTGCCAGCAGCCCCTCTGCCCAGACCGTGGGGCAGTTCTTC.

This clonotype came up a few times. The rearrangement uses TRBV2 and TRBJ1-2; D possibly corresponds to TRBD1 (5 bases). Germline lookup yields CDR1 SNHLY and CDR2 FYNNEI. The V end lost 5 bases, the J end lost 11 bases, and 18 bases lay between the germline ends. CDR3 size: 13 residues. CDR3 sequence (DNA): TGTGCCAGCAGTCGCAACGCACAGGATTCGTACACCTTC. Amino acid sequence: CASSRNAQDSYTF.

In DNA form, the CDR3 reads TGTGCCAGCAGCTTGGACATAGCGGGGGGAGAGCAGTTCTTC. As protein: CASSLDIAGGEQFF. The chain recombines TRBV7-8 with TRBJ2-1; 10 nucleotides agree with TRBD2. The CDR3 loop spans 14 amino acids. The V segment lost 3 bases and the J segment 10 bases; nucleotides outside the gene matches: 6. CDR1 and CDR2 from the germline V gene are SGHVS and FQNEAQ.

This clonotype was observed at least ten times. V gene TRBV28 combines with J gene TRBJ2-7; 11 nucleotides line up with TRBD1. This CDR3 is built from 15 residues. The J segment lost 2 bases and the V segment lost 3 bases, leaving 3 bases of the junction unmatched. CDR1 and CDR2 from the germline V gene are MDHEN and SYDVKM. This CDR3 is CASSLGGQGAYEQYF. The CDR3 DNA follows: TGTGCCAGCAGTTTGGGGGGACAGGGGGCCTACGAGCAGTACTTC.

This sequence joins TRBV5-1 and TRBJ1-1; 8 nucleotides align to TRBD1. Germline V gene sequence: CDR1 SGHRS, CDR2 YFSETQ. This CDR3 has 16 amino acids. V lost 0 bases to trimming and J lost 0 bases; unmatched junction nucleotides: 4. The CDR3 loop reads CASSLEGQAMNTEAFF. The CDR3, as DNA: TGCGCCAGCAGCTTGGAGGGACAGGCCATGAACACTGAAGCTTTCTTT.

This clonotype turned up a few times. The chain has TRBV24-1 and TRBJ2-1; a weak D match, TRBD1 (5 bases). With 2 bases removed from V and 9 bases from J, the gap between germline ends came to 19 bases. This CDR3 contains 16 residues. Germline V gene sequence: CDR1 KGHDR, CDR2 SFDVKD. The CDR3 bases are TGTGCCACCAGTGATTCCCCAAACACCAGGGTTCCTGAGCAGTTCTTC. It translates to CATSDSPNTRVPEQFF.

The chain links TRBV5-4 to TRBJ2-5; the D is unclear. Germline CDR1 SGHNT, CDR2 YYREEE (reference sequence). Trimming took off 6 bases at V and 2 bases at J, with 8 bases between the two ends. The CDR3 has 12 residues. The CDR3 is CASTGPQETQYF. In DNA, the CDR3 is TGTGCCAGCACTGGACCGCAAGAGACCCAGTACTTC.

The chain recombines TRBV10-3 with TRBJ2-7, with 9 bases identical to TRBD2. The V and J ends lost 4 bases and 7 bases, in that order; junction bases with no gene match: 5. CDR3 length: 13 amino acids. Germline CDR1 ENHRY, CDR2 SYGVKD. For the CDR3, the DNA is TGTGCCATCAGTGGTAGCGGGGGTCGGGAGCAGTACTTC. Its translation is CAISGSGGREQYF.

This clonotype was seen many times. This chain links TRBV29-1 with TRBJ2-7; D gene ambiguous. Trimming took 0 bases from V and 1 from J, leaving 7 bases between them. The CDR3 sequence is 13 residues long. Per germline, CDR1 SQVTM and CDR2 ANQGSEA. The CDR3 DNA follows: TGCAGCGTTGAAGAGCCGGGTTCCTACGAGCAGTACTTC. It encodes CSVEEPGSYEQYF.

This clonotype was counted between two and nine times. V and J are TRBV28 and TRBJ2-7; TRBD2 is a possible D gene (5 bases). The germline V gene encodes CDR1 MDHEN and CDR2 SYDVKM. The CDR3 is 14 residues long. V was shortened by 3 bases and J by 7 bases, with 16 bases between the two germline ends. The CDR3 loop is CASSLDGVPREQYF. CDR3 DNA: TGTGCCAGCAGTTTGGACGGGGTTCCGAGGGAGCAGTACTTC.

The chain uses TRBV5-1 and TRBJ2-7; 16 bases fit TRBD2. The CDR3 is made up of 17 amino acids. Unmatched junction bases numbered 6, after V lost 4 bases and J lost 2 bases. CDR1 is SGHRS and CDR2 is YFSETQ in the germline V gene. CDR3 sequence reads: CASSVGLAGGPPYEQYF. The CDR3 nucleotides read TGCGCCAGCAGCGTGGGACTAGCGGGAGGGCCCCCCTACGAGCAGTACTTC.

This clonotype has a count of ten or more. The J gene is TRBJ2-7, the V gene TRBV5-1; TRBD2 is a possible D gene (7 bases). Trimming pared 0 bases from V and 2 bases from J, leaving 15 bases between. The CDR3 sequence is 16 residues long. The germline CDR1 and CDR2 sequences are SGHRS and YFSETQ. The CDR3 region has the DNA TGCGCCAGCAGCTTGGTGGCGGGGGACATCGCCTACGAGCAGTACTTC. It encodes CASSLVAGDIAYEQYF.

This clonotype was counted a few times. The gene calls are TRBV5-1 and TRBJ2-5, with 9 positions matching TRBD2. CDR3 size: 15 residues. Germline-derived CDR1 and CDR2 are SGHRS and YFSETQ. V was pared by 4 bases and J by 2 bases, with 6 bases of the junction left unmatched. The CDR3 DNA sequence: TGCGCCAGCAGCCCCAGCGGGGGGTGGCAAGAGACCCAGTACTTC. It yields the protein CASSPSGGWQETQYF. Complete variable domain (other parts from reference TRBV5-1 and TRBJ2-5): KAGVTQTPRYLIKTRGQQVTLSCSPISGHRSVSWYQQTPGQGLQFLFEYFSETQRNKGNFPGRFSGRQFSNSRSEMNVSTLELGDSALYLCASSPSGGWQETQYFGPGTRLLVL.

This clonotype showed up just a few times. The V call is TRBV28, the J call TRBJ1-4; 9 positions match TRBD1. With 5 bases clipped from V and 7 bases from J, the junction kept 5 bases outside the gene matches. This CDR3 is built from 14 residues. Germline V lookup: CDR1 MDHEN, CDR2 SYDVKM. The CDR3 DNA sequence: TGTGCCAGCAGTATTCCGGGACAGGGTGAAAAACTGTTTTTT. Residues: CASSIPGQGEKLFF.

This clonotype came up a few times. The CDR3 DNA sequence: TGCAGCGTTGCACAGGCGACTAGCACAGATACGCAGTATTTT. Translation gives CSVAQATSTDTQYF. The genes are TRBV29-1 and TRBJ2-3; perhaps TRBD1 as D (5 bases). Per germline, CDR1 SQVTM and CDR2 ANQGSEA. The germline V and J ends were trimmed by 4 bases and 0 bases, with 11 bases remaining between them. The CDR3 has 14 residues.

CDR3 protein: CASSSTSGRGTDTQYF. The DNA for the CDR3 is TGTGCCAGCAGTTCTACTAGCGGGCGGGGCACAGATACGCAGTATTTT. The rearrangement joins TRBV7-9 to TRBJ2-3; TRBD2 aligns across 9 bases. Trimming at V came to 6 bases and at J to 1 base, leaving 8 bases not matched to a gene. The CDR3 covers 16 residues. Germline V gene lookup returns CDR1 SEHNR and CDR2 FQNEAQ (reference sequence). Filled out from reference TRBV7-9 and TRBJ2-3, the complete variable domain reads DTGVSQNPRHKITKRGQNVTFRCDPISEHNRLYWYRQTLGQGPEFLTYFQNEAQLEKSRLLSDRFSAERPKGSFSTLEIQRTEQGDSAMYLCASSSTSGRGTDTQYFGPGTRLTVL.

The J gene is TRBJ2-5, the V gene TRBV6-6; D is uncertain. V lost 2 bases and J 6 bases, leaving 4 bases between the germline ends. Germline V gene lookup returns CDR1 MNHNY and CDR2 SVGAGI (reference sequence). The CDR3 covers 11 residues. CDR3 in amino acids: CASSYEKTQYF. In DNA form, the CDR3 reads TGTGCCAGCAGTTACGAAAAGACCCAGTACTTC.

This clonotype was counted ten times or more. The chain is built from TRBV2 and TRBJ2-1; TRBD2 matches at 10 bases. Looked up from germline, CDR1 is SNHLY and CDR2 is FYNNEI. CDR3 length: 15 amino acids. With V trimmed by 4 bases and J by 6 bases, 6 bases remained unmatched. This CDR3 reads CASSASGSFSNEQFF. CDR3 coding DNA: TGTGCCAGCAGTGCTAGCGGGAGTTTCAGCAATGAGCAGTTCTTC.

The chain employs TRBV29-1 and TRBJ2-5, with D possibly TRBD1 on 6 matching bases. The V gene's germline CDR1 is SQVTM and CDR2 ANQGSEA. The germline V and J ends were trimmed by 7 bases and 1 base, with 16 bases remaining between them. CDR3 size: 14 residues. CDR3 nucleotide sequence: TGCAGCGCCCGAAAAGGGACATTCCAAGAGACCCAGTACTTC. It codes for CSARKGTFQETQYF.

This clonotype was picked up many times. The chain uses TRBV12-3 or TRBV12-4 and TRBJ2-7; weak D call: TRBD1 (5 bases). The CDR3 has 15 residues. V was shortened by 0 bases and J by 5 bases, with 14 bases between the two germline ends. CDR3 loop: CASSLALRVVNEQYF. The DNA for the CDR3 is TGTGCCAGCAGTTTAGCGCTCAGGGTAGTGAACGAGCAGTACTTC.